These 11 T cell receptor beta chains originate from one sample sequenced in a study of blood T cell repertoires in COVID-19. Repertoires were generated with immunoSEQ multiplex PCR, while TCRdb's copy carries only in-frame clones and drops some. Of about 330,000 clones in the sample, more than 75% were seen once. Sequencing was done on a sample of PBMCs or T cells enriched from blood (not recorded which). The receptors originated from a woman in her twenties or thirties who had recovered from COVID-19.

V is TRBV6-2 or TRBV6-3 and J is TRBJ1-2, with 7 bases matching TRBD1. The CDR3 consists of 13 residues. Germline assignment: CDR1 MNHEY and CDR2 SVGEGT. V was clipped by 2 bases and J by 7 bases; unmatched bases: 4. CDR3 sequence (DNA): TGTGCCAGCAGTTACCGAAGACAGGGTGGCTACACCTTC. It is translated as CASSYRRQGGYTF.

This chain joins TRBV2 and TRBJ1-6; D may be TRBD1 (6 bases). From germline, CDR1 is SNHLY and CDR2 FYNNEI. CDR3 length: 14 amino acids. Trimming took 10 bases from V and 7 from J, leaving 17 bases between them. The CDR3 DNA follows: TGTGCCACCAACAGGGATCTTAGGAATTCACCCCTCCACTTT. It yields the protein CATNRDLRNSPLHF.

This clone was observed a handful of times. The V call is TRBV19, the J call TRBJ1-5; a weak D match, TRBD1 (6 bases). Trimming left V 6 bases short and J 0 bases short, with 12 bases between. This CDR3 contains 15 residues. Germline V gives CDR1 LNHDA, CDR2 SQIVND (reference sequence). The CDR3 is CASRRGGDSNQPQHF. DNA of the CDR3: TGTGCCAGTAGGAGGGGGGGCGATAGCAATCAGCCCCAGCATTTT. Based on the CDR3 plus reference TRBV19 and TRBJ1-5, the full variable domain is DGGITQSPKYLFRKEGQNVTLSCEQNLNHDAMYWYRQDPGQGLRLIYYSQIVNDFQKGDIAEGYSVSREKKESFPLTVTSAQKNPTAFYLCASRRGGDSNQPQHFGDGTRLSIL.

This sequence joins TRBV7-9 and TRBJ1-2; D uncertain. The V end lost 1 base, the J end lost 4 bases, and 4 bases lay between the germline ends. The CDR3 sequence is 12 residues long. Germline CDR1 SEHNR, CDR2 FQNEAQ (reference sequence). This CDR3 reads CASSLDTYGYTF. CDR3 in DNA: TGTGCCAGCAGCTTAGACACCTATGGCTACACCTTC.

This clone was picked up one time. The chain links TRBV6-5 to TRBJ1-1, with D possibly matching TRBD1 (6 bases). The V gene lost 11 bases and the J gene lost 5 bases, with 18 bases spanning the gap. The CDR3 totals 13 residues. Per germline, CDR1 MNHEY and CDR2 SVGAGI. The CDR3 bases are TGTGCCGCCCGCCGAGGGGGGGCGACTGAAGCTTTCTTT. Translating it yields CAARRGGATEAFF.

V gene TRBV5-5 combines with J gene TRBJ1-2, with 9 bases that match TRBD1. V lost 7 bases and J lost 2; bases outside the gene matches: 9. Germline CDR1 reads SGHKS; CDR2 reads YYEKEE (reference sequence). There are 15 residues in the CDR3. CDR3: CASRVPGQGNYGYTF. The CDR3 nucleotides are TGTGCCAGCCGAGTCCCGGGACAGGGAAACTATGGCTACACCTTC.

The rearrangement joins TRBV7-6 to TRBJ2-6, with D tentatively TRBD1 (6 bases). Trimming pared 5 bases from V and 2 bases from J, leaving 13 bases between. CDR3 length equals 16 residues. The germline V gene has CDR1 SGHVS and CDR2 FNYEAQ. In DNA form, the CDR3 reads TGTGCCAGCAGCCAAACGGACAGTCCTGGGGCCAACGTCCTGACTTTC. This encodes CASSQTDSPGANVLTF. The variable domain in full, with the rest retrieved from reference TRBV7-6 and TRBJ2-6, is GAGVSQSPRYKVTKRGQDVALRCDPISGHVSLYWYRQALGQGPEFLTYFNYEAQQDKSGLPNDRFSAERPEGSISTLTIQRTEQRDSAMYRCASSQTDSPGANVLTFGAGSRLTVL.

The chain combines TRBV4-2 with TRBJ1-1; D call uncertain. The CDR3 consists of 16 residues. V lost 0 bases to trimming and J lost 0 bases, with 11 bases between them. CDR1 and CDR2 from the germline V gene are LGHNA and YNFKEQ. CDR3 protein: CASSQEPRRVNTEAFF. The CDR3 region has the DNA TGTGCCAGCAGCCAAGAGCCGCGGCGGGTGAACACTGAAGCTTTCTTT.

The chain joins TRBV19 to TRBJ1-5; D is uncertain. This CDR3 has 15 amino acids. CDR1 is LNHDA and CDR2 is SQIVND in the germline V gene (reference sequence). The V gene lost 9 bases and the J gene lost 0 bases, with 15 bases spanning the gap. The CDR3 loop reads CAREGLQDSNQPQHF. The DNA of the CDR3 is TGTGCCAGAGAGGGCCTCCAGGATAGCAATCAGCCCCAGCATTTT. The whole variable domain, filled in from reference TRBV19 and TRBJ1-5, reads DGGITQSPKYLFRKEGQNVTLSCEQNLNHDAMYWYRQDPGQGLRLIYYSQIVNDFQKGDIAEGYSVSREKKESFPLTVTSAQKNPTAFYLCAREGLQDSNQPQHFGDGTRLSIL.

On this clone itself: Other DNA sequences in the sample encode the same CDR3. V is TRBV3-1 (or the pseudogene TRBV3-2) and J is TRBJ1-2, with TRBD1 matching over 7 bases. The length of the CDR3 is 12 residues. The V segment lost 1 base and the J segment 7 bases; nucleotides outside the gene matches: 0. Germline V gene lookup returns CDR1 LGHDT and CDR2 YNNKEL (reference sequence). Here the CDR3 DNA reads TGTGCCAGCAGCCAAGGGACAGGTGGCTACACCTTC. Protein product: CASSQGTGGYTF.

This clone was detected once. The rearrangement uses TRBV4-1 and TRBJ1-4, with a weak D call TRBD1 (5 bases). The germline CDR1 and CDR2 sequences are MGHRA and YSYEKL. Trimming took off 3 bases at V and 3 bases at J, with 8 bases between the two ends. The CDR3 is 14 residues long. The DNA of the CDR3 is TGCGCCAGCAGCCACCGGGACTCTAATGAAAAACTGTTTTTT. This encodes CASSHRDSNEKLFF.